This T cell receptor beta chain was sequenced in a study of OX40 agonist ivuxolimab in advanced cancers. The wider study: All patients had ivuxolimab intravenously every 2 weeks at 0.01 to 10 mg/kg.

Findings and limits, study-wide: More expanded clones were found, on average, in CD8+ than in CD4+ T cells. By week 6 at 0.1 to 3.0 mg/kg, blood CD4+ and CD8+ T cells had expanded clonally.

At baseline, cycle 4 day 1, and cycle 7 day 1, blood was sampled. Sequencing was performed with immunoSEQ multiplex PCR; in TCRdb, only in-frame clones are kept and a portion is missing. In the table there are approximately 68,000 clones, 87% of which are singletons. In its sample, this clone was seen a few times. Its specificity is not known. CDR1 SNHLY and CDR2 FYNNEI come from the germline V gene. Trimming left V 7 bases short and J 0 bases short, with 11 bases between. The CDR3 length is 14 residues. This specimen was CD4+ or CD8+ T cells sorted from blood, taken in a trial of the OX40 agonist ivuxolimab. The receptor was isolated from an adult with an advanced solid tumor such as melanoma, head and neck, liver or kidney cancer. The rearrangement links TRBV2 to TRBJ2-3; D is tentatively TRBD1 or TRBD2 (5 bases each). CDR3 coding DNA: TGTGCCAGCACCCGGGACGGAAGCACAGATACGCAGTATTTT. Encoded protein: CASTRDGSTDTQYF. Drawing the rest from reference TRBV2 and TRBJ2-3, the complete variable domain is EPEVTQTPSHQVTQMGQEVILRCVPISNHLYFYWYRQILGQKVEFLVSFYNNEISEKSEIFDDQFSVERPDGSNFTLKIRSTKLEDSAMYFCASTRDGSTDTQYFGPGTRLTVL.